One and the same sample provided the 25 T cell receptor beta chains below, sequenced in a study of PD-1 blockade in classical Hodgkin lymphoma. Brentuximab vedotin exposure varied among the patients, all of whom had relapsed after autologous stem cell transplantation. Sequenced by immunoSEQ multiplex PCR; TCRdb stores in-frame clones only, minus some. Of more than 45,000 clones listed, around two thirds are singletons. The sequences come from peripheral blood mononuclear cells (PBMCs), collected before the second cycle of nivolumab. The receptors come from a human donor with classical Hodgkin lymphoma.

The genes are TRBV2 and TRBJ1-2; 9 bases match TRBD1. CDR3 length: 14 residues. Germline CDR1 and CDR2: SNHLY and FYNNEI. V was clipped by 2 bases and J by 8 bases; unmatched bases: 6. The CDR3 spells CASSEFMDRGGYTF. The CDR3 nucleotides are TGTGCCAGCAGTGAATTTATGGACAGGGGCGGCTACACCTTC.

The chain uses TRBV7-3 and TRBJ2-1, with 15 bases lining up with TRBD2. CDR1 is SGHTA and CDR2 is FQGTGA in the germline V gene. With 3 bases clipped from V and 9 bases from J, the junction kept 0 bases outside the gene matches. This CDR3 region has 14 residues. CDR3 residues: CASSLGLAGGEQFF. The DNA for the CDR3 is TGTGCCAGCAGCTTGGGACTAGCGGGGGGTGAGCAGTTCTTC.

The chain links TRBV11-3 to TRBJ2-1; 10 bases fit TRBD1. The length of the CDR3 is 17 residues. V lost 3 bases, J lost 1 base, and 6 bases stayed unmatched. Germline V CDR1 and CDR2: SGHNT, YENEEA. The CDR3 DNA reads TGTGCCAGCAGCTTCTACCGGGACAGGGGATCCTACAATGAGCAGTTCTTC. Translating gives CASSFYRDRGSYNEQFF.

In its sample, this clone was seen a few times. J is TRBJ2-2 and V is TRBV19, with D hard to call. V lost 2 bases and J lost 6, with 13 bases in between. The CDR3 sequence is 15 residues long. Germline CDR1 and CDR2: LNHDA and SQIVND (reference sequence). CDR3 protein: CASSIQLEFPGELFF. CDR3 bases: TGTGCCAGTAGTATACAGTTAGAATTCCCCGGGGAGCTGTTTTTT.

In this sample, this clone turned up once. The chain joins TRBV27 to TRBJ1-2; 9 positions match TRBD1. The CDR3 extends over 13 amino acids. Germline CDR1 and CDR2: MNHEY and SMNVEV (reference sequence). J was trimmed by 7 bases and V by 5 bases; bases with no gene match: 5. The CDR3: CASSLQGATGYTF. The CDR3 region has the DNA TGTGCCAGCAGTCTACAGGGGGCCACTGGCTACACCTTC.

This clone appeared once. The genes are TRBV7-3 and TRBJ2-7; D is perhaps TRBD2 (6 bases). The CDR3 loop spans 15 amino acids. The germline CDR1 and CDR2 sequences are SGHTA and FQGTGA. Trimming removed 1 base from V and 0 bases from J, with 10 bases in between. The CDR3 nucleotides are TGTGCCAGCAGCTTAAAGACCGGGAGCTCCTACGAGCAGTACTTC. It specifies CASSLKTGSSYEQYF.

This clone was recorded only once. The genes are TRBV19 and TRBJ2-3, with D possibly being TRBD1 (8 bases). The CDR3 runs 17 residues. V was trimmed by 6 bases and J by 0 bases, leaving 19 bases between them. Germline CDR1 is LNHDA and CDR2 is SQIVND (reference sequence). This chain's CDR3 is CASRGRGRGGSTDTQYF. Here the CDR3 DNA reads TGTGCCAGTAGAGGCAGGGGGCGCGGGGGTAGCACAGATACGCAGTATTTT.

This clone occurred once. The rearrangement joins TRBV9 to TRBJ1-4; possible D gene TRBD1, 5 bases. The CDR3 has 15 residues. V lost 0 bases, J lost 3 bases, and 9 bases lay in between. The V gene's germline CDR1 is SGDLS and CDR2 YYNGEE. In DNA form, the CDR3 reads TGTGCCAGCAGCGTAGAAGGCAGGGCTAATGAAAAACTGTTTTTT. Translating gives CASSVEGRANEKLFF.

This CDR3 is CASSLGSPSPLHF. The CDR3 DNA follows: TGTGCCAGCAGCTTAGGGTCCCCATCTCCCCTCCACTTT. The V and J genes are TRBV7-2 and TRBJ1-6; D unclear. Germline values: CDR1 SGHTA, CDR2 FQGNSA. The V end was cut by 1 base, the J end by 13 bases, with 11 bases between. This CDR3 comprises 13 residues.

The chain has TRBV7-9 and TRBJ2-3; 7 nucleotides align to TRBD2. After removal of 5 bases from V and 2 bases from J, the junction contained 7 bases not matched to a gene. Per germline, CDR1 SEHNR and CDR2 FQNEAQ (reference sequence). This CDR3 comprises 15 residues. The CDR3 loop reads CASSPTWDYTDTQYF. Written as DNA, the CDR3 is TGTGCCAGCAGCCCGACTTGGGACTACACAGATACGCAGTATTTT.

The rearrangement links TRBV7-9 to TRBJ1-1; TRBD1 matches at 7 bases. The CDR3 is 14 residues long. CDR1 is SEHNR, CDR2 FQNEAQ, per germline (reference sequence). The trim removed 3 bases at V and 3 bases at J, leaving 4 bases unmatched. CDR3 amino acids: CASSFQGGDTEAFF. CDR3 sequence (DNA): TGTGCCAGCAGCTTCCAGGGGGGTGACACTGAAGCTTTCTTT.

Ten or more counts support this clone. V and J are TRBV30 and TRBJ2-5; no firm D call. There are 13 residues in the CDR3. Germline CDR1 and CDR2: GTSNPN and SVGIG (reference sequence). Trimming shortened V by 0 bases and J by 2 bases, and 7 bases separated the two germline ends. The CDR3 is CAWSVLLQETQYF. CDR3 DNA sequence: TGTGCCTGGAGTGTACTACTTCAAGAGACCCAGTACTTC. The entire variable domain, with the rest obtained from reference TRBV30 and TRBJ2-5, is as follows: SQTIHQWPATLVQPVGSPLSLECTVEGTSNPNLYWYRQAAGRGLQLLFYSVGIGQISSEVPQNLSASRPQDRQFILSSKKLLLSDSGFYLCAWSVLLQETQYFGPGTRLLVL.

V usage is TRBV5-4 and J usage is TRBJ2-2; D possibly corresponds to TRBD1 (5 bases). This CDR3 region has 14 residues. Per the germline V gene, CDR1 is SGHNT and CDR2 is YYREEE (reference sequence). V lost 0 bases to trimming and J lost 6 bases, with 9 bases between them. The CDR3 DNA sequence: TGTGCCAGCAGCTTGGCTTGGGGCGCCGGGGAGCTGTTTTTT. Its translation is CASSLAWGAGELFF.

The gene calls are TRBV9 and TRBJ2-1; 8 bases map to TRBD2. This CDR3 spans 15 amino acids. J was trimmed by 3 bases and V by 6 bases; bases with no gene match: 8. Germline CDR1 is SGDLS and CDR2 is YYNGEE. Written as DNA, the CDR3 is TGTGCCAGCACCCCAAGCGGGAGTGTCTACAATGAGCAGTTCTTC. Its translation is CASTPSGSVYNEQFF. The whole variable domain, filled in from reference TRBV9 and TRBJ2-1, reads DSGVTQTPKHLITATGQRVTLRCSPRSGDLSVYWYQQSLDQGLQFLIQYYNGEERAKGNILERFSAQQFPDLHSELNLSSLELGDSALYFCASTPSGSVYNEQFFGPGTRLTVL.

The rearrangement uses TRBV30 and TRBJ1-2; a possible D gene is TRBD1 (5 bases). This CDR3 region has 15 residues. Germline V gene data show CDR1 as GTSNPN and CDR2 as SVGIG (reference sequence). Trimming shortened V by 2 bases and J by 6 bases, and 19 bases separated the two germline ends. The CDR3 DNA is TGTGCCTGGAGTCTATTAGGCCGCGGGGCGGATGGCTACACCTTC. Protein sequence: CAWSLLGRGADGYTF. The variable domain in full, completed from reference TRBV30 and TRBJ1-2, reads SQTIHQWPATLVQPVGSPLSLECTVEGTSNPNLYWYRQAAGRGLQLLFYSVGIGQISSEVPQNLSASRPQDRQFILSSKKLLLSDSGFYLCAWSLLGRGADGYTFGSGTRLTVV.

This clone was seen a handful of times. The rearrangement uses TRBV19 and TRBJ2-1; 8 bases are a match to TRBD2. The germline V gene encodes CDR1 LNHDA and CDR2 SQIVND (reference sequence). The CDR3 extends over 14 amino acids. J lost 4 bases, V lost 6 bases, and 5 bases had no gene match. The CDR3 coding sequence is TGTGCCAGTAGGCCGGGACTAGAGTACAATGAGCAGTTCTTC. Its translation: CASRPGLEYNEQFF.

This clone was recorded once. The genes are TRBV18 and TRBJ1-5, with 7 positions matching TRBD1. The germline V gene encodes CDR1 KGHSH and CDR2 LQKENI. The length of the CDR3 is 16 residues. The V segment lost 5 bases and the J segment 4 bases; nucleotides outside the gene matches: 11. CDR3 DNA: TGTGCCAGCTCATCCCGCCGGGACAGCCTTAATCAGCCCCAGCATTTT. Its translation: CASSSRRDSLNQPQHF. The full variable domain, in which reference TRBV18 and TRBJ1-5 provide the parts outside the CDR3, is NAGVMQNPRHLVRRRGQEARLRCSPMKGHSHVYWYRQLPEEGLKFMVYLQKENIIDESGMPKERFSAEFPKEGPSILRIQQVVRGDSAAYFCASSSRRDSLNQPQHFGDGTRLSIL.

The genes are TRBV6-1 and TRBJ1-1, with 7 bases aligning to TRBD1. Trimming at V came to 7 bases and at J to 1 base, leaving 6 bases not matched to a gene. CDR3 size: 14 residues. The germline V gene encodes CDR1 MNHNS and CDR2 SASEGT. This chain's CDR3 is CASTPGQRNTEAFF. The CDR3, as DNA: TGTGCCAGCACCCCGGGACAGAGGAACACTGAAGCTTTCTTT.

The V call is TRBV6-5, the J call TRBJ2-3, with D possibly TRBD2 on 6 matching bases. V was shortened by 0 bases and J by 6 bases, with 13 bases between the two germline ends. The CDR3 loop spans 15 amino acids. CDR1 and CDR2 (germline): MNHEY, SVGAGI. The CDR3 DNA follows: TGTGCCAGCAGTTACTCTGGGGGGTTGTTGGATACGCAGTATTTT. It yields the protein CASSYSGGLLDTQYF.

The V call is TRBV6-4, the J call TRBJ1-1; tentative D call: TRBD1 (5 bases). V lost 5 bases to trimming and J lost 11 bases, with 15 bases between them. CDR3 length: 12 amino acids. CDR1 MRHNA and CDR2 SNTAGT come from the germline V gene. CDR3 sequence (DNA): TGTGCCAGCAGTTCCCCGGGACTGAGGGCTTTCTTT. Its translation: CASSSPGLRAFF.

V is TRBV30 and J is TRBJ1-2; 12 bases are a match to TRBD1. The trim removed 2 bases at V and 6 bases at J, leaving 7 bases unmatched. Germline-derived CDR1 and CDR2 are GTSNPN and SVGIG (reference sequence). CDR3 length: 15 residues. Here the CDR3 DNA reads TGTGCCTGGAGTCCCGGGACAGGGGGCTGGGATGGCTACACCTTC. Protein: CAWSPGTGGWDGYTF.

This chain uses TRBV15 with TRBJ1-5, with D possibly being TRBD1 (5 bases). The V end was cut by 2 bases, the J end by 0 bases, with 8 bases between. Germline lookup yields CDR1 LNHNV and CDR2 YYDKDF (reference sequence). This CDR3 spans 15 amino acids. CDR3 sequence reads: CATSRMGDSNQPQHF. In nucleotides, the CDR3 is TGTGCCACCAGCAGAATGGGGGATAGCAATCAGCCCCAGCATTTT.

This clone was seen a handful of times. The chain has TRBV19 and TRBJ1-2; D is possibly TRBD1 (5 bases). CDR3 length: 12 residues. The V end lost 4 bases, the J end lost 14 bases, and 17 bases lay between the germline ends. Germline V gene sequence: CDR1 LNHDA, CDR2 SQIVND (reference sequence). The CDR3 loop reads CASSTDITPVTF. For the CDR3, the DNA is TGTGCCAGTAGTACGGACATTACTCCGGTTACCTTC.

The chain employs TRBV10-3 and TRBJ2-3; TRBD2 matches 11 bases. Germline V CDR1 and CDR2: ENHRY, SYGVKD. Trimming removed 8 bases from V and 2 bases from J; junction bases left unmatched: 6. This CDR3 is built from 15 residues. The CDR3, as DNA: TGTGCCATCGGGACTAGCGGAGAGAACACAGATACGCAGTATTTT. Translated: CAIGTSGENTDTQYF.

The rearrangement joins TRBV27 to TRBJ2-4; D possibly corresponds to TRBD2 (5 bases). The CDR3 consists of 16 residues. The V and J ends lost 4 bases and 1 base respectively, with 14 bases between them. Germline assignment: CDR1 MNHEY and CDR2 SMNVEV (reference sequence). The CDR3, as DNA: TGTGCCAGCAGTTCTCGGACTGGTTGGGCCAAAAACATTCAGTACTTC. Translated, it gives CASSSRTGWAKNIQYF.